These 3 T cell receptor beta chains share one sample of origin, sequenced in a study of OX40 agonist ivuxolimab in advanced cancers. Assay used: immunoSEQ multiplex PCR; TCRdb lists only in-frame clones, some missing. The repertoire holds some 45,000 clones, with around 80% as singletons. Sequenced here: CD4+ or CD8+ T cells sorted from blood, sampled in a trial of the OX40 agonist ivuxolimab. These receptors originate from an adult with an advanced solid tumor such as melanoma, head and neck, liver or kidney cancer.

This clone was counted a few times. The chain links TRBV10-1 to TRBJ2-1; perhaps TRBD2 as D (6 bases). Per the germline V gene, CDR1 is WNHNN and CDR2 is SYGVQD (reference sequence). The CDR3 has 13 amino acids. Trimming pared 3 bases from V and 9 bases from J, leaving 12 bases between. CDR3 coding DNA: TGCGCCAGCAGTGAATCAGGGCGGGGTGAGCAGTTCTTC. This codes for CASSESGRGEQFF.

This clone appeared a single time. The chain carries TRBV2 and TRBJ1-1, with D unresolved. CDR1 is SNHLY and CDR2 is FYNNEI in the germline V gene. The CDR3 is made up of 10 amino acids. Trimming removed 6 bases from V and 10 bases from J, with 9 bases in between. The CDR3 spells CASRIRLAFF. As DNA, the CDR3 is TGTGCCAGCAGGATTCGGTTAGCTTTCTTT.

This clone turned up a few times. V usage is TRBV7-9 and J usage is TRBJ1-1; TRBD1 aligns across 7 bases. J gave up 0 bases and V 5 bases, and 6 bases lay outside the gene matches. The germline V gene has CDR1 SEHNR and CDR2 FQNEAQ (reference sequence). The CDR3 sequence is 15 residues long. CDR3 loop: CASSERTGLNTEAFF. DNA for the CDR3: TGTGCCAGCAGCGAAAGGACAGGATTGAACACTGAAGCTTTCTTT.